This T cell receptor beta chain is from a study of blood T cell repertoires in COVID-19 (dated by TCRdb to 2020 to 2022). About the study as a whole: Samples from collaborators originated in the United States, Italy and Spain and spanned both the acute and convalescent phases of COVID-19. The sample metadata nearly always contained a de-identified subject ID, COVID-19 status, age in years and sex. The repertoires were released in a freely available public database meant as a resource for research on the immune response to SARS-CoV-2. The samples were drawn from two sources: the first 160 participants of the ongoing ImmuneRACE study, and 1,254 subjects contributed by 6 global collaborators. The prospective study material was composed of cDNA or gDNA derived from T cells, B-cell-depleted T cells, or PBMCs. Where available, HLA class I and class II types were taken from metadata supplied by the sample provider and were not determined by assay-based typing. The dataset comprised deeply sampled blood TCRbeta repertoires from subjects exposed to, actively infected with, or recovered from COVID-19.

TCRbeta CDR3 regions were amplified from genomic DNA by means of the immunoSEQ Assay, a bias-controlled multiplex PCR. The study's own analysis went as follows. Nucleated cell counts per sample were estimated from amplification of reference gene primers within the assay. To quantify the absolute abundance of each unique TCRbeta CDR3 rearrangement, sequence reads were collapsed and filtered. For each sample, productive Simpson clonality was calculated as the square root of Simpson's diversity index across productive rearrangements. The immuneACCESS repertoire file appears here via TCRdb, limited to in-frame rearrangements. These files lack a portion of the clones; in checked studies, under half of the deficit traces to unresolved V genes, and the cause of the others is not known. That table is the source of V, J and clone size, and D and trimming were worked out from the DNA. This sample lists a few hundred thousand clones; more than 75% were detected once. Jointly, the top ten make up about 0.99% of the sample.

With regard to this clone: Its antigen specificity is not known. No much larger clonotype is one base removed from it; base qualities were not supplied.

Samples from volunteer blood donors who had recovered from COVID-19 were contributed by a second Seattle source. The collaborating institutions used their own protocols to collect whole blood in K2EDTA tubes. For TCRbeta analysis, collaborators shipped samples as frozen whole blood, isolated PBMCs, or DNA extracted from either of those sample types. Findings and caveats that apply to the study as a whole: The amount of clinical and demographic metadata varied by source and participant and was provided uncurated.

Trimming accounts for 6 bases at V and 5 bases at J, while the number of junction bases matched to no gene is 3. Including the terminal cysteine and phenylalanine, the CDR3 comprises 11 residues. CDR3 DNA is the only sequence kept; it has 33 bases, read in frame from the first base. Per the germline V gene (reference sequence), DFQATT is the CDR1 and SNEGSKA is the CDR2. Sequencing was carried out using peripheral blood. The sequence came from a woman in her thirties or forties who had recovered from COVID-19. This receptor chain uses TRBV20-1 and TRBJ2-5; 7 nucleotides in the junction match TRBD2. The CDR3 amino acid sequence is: CSAHGGETQYF. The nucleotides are TGCAGTGCCCACGGGGGGGAGACCCAGTACTTC.